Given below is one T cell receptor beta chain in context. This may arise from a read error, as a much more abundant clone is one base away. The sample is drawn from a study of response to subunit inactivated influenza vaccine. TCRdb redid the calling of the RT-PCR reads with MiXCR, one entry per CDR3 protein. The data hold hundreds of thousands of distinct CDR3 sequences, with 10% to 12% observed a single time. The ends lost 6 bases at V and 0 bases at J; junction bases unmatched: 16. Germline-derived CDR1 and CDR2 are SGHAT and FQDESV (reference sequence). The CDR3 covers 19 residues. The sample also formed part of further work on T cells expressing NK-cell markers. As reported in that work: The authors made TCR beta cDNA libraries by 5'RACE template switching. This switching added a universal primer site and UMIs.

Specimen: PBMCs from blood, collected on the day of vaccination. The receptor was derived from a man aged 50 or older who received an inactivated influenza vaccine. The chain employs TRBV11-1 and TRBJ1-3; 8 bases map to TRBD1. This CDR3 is CASSISLLTGVSSGNTIYF. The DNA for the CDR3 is TGTGCCAGCAGTATCTCGCTACTGACAGGGGTCTCCTCTGGAAACACCATATATTTT.